This entry features one T cell receptor beta chain sequence. The antigen remains undetermined. This record comes from a study of cytomegalovirus exposure and HLA in healthy donors. Findings and caveats of the study: At a 0.05 false discovery rate, a later analysis found around 17,000 TCR beta sequences to be associated with HLA alleles. Highly shared variants forming one cluster were likely a sequencing artifact. With high specificity and sensitivity, the classifier reportedly diagnosed cytomegalovirus status.

The length of the CDR3 is 14 residues. Trimming shortened V by 5 bases and J by 3 bases, and 13 bases separated the two germline ends. CDR1 and CDR2 from the germline V gene are SGHAT and FQDESV (reference sequence). Primers for the PCR totalled 60 Vbeta and 13 Jbeta. TCRdb's table, derived via immunoSEQ multiplex PCR, lists solely in-frame clones and lacks some. The data hold about 150,000 clones, with approximately 80% observed a single time. The sequence derives from a middle-aged woman in good health and CMV-seropositive. Sequencing was carried out using PBMCs. This chain uses TRBV11-1 with TRBJ2-5, with TRBD2 as a possible D gene (6 bases). This chain's CDR3 is CASSLHRGKETQYF. CDR3 nucleotide sequence: TGTGCCAGCAGCCTACACCGGGGGAAAGAGACCCAGTACTTC.